These 24 T cell receptor beta chains came from one sample sequenced in a study of molecular identifiers for immune sequencing clone quantification. TCRdb passed the PCR reads through MiXCR, listing each CDR3 protein once. The table lists 60,000 to 70,000 distinct CDR3 sequences, about a sixth of them singletons. The sample consisted of naive CD8+ T cells from blood, with Jurkat cell RNA spiked in. Described subset: FACS-sorted CD8+CD4-CCR7+CD45RA+ naive T cells. These receptors all come from a human donor in good health. Some libraries in this study had Jurkat cell RNA spiked in.

Points on this clonotype: A much larger clone differs by one base, so this may be a read error. The missing conserved phenylalanine or tryptophan at the end of this CDR3 makes a read error likely. The V gene is TRBV6-1, the J gene TRBJ1-1; no firm D call. This CDR3 contains 14 residues. Germline CDR1 reads MNHNS; CDR2 reads SASEGT. Trimming took 6 bases from V and 3 from J, leaving 14 bases between them. The CDR3 coding sequence is TGTGCCAGCAGCCGGGTCGGTTTCGACACTGAAGCTTTCTCT. The encoded protein is CASSRVGFDTEAFS.

This clonotype appeared a few times. This chain connects TRBV29-1 to TRBJ1-2; D unresolved. Germline V gives CDR1 SQVTM, CDR2 ANQGSEA. V was shortened by 3 bases and J by 6 bases, with 17 bases between the two germline ends. The CDR3 is 14 amino acids. CDR3 region: CSVDLWAPGDGYTF. The CDR3 bases are TGCAGCGTTGATCTCTGGGCGCCCGGGGATGGCTACACCTTC.

Only one count was recorded for this clonotype. Since a much larger clone is just one base distant, this may be a read error. V and J are TRBV11-3 and TRBJ2-1, with a tentative D call TRBD1 (6 bases). Trimming left V 11 bases short and J 6 bases short, with 17 bases between. The germline V gene has CDR1 SGHNT and CDR2 YENEEA. This CDR3 has 13 amino acids. The DNA of the CDR3 is TGTGCCGGCGAAATTGGGGGCCGCAATGAGCAGTTCTTC. It encodes CAGEIGGRNEQFF. The full variable domain, rest sourced from reference TRBV11-3 and TRBJ2-1, is EAGVVQSPRYKIIEKKQPVAFWCNPISGHNTLYWYLQNLGQGPELLIRYENEEAVDDSQLPKDRFSAERLKGVDSTLKIQPAELGDSAVYLCAGEIGGRNEQFFGPGTRLTVL.

On this clonotype: Given a much more abundant clone one base away, this may be a read error. The rearrangement joins TRBV7-9 to TRBJ1-5; tentative D call: TRBD1 (6 bases). Trimming stripped 5 bases from V and 0 bases from J, with 14 bases between. Germline V gene lookup returns CDR1 SEHNR and CDR2 FQNEAQ (reference sequence). The CDR3 extends over 16 amino acids. The CDR3 nucleotides are TGTGCCAGCAGCCCGACACAGGGAGGTAGCAATCAGCCCCAGCATTTT. Protein product: CASSPTQGGSNQPQHF.

This clonotype was observed many times. The CDR3 region is CASTTYNGELFF. CDR3 sequence (DNA): TGTGCCAGCACGACGTACAACGGGGAGCTGTTTTTT. V usage is TRBV6-5 and J usage is TRBJ2-2; D not resolved. Trimming shortened V by 7 bases and J by 7 bases, and 10 bases separated the two germline ends. Germline assignment: CDR1 MNHEY and CDR2 SVGAGI. There are 12 residues in the CDR3.

This clonotype appeared many times. V usage is TRBV5-1 and J usage is TRBJ2-7; 9 nucleotides match TRBD2. The J segment lost 1 base and the V segment lost 0 bases, leaving 11 bases of the junction unmatched. The CDR3 runs 18 residues. CDR1 and CDR2 (germline): SGHRS, YFSETQ. In nucleotides, the CDR3 is TGCGCCAGCAGCTTGGACCTGGGGGACGGACTAGCGTCCTACGAGCAGTACTTC. It specifies CASSLDLGDGLASYEQYF. Supplemented by reference TRBV5-1 and TRBJ2-7, the full variable domain reads KAGVTQTPRYLIKTRGQQVTLSCSPISGHRSVSWYQQTPGQGLQFLFEYFSETQRNKGNFPGRFSGRQFSNSRSEMNVSTLELGDSALYLCASSLDLGDGLASYEQYFGPGTRLTVT.

This clonotype was counted only a few times. A single base separates this from a much larger clone, so it may be a read error. The V and J genes are TRBV6-2 or TRBV6-3 and TRBJ2-1; the D is unclear. Germline V CDR1 and CDR2: MNHEY, SVGEGT. The CDR3 runs to 13 residues. CDR3 sequence: CASSQEWYNERFF. The CDR3 DNA reads as TGTGCCAGCAGCCAAGAGTGGTACAATGAGCGGTTCTTC.

This clonotype was observed once. The chain has TRBV6-4 and TRBJ2-2, with 7 bases fitting TRBD2. The CDR3 is 16 residues long. The germline gives CDR1 MRHNA, CDR2 SNTAGT. V shed 5 bases, J shed 4 bases, and the junction held 10 bases outside the gene matches. As DNA, the CDR3 is TGTGCCAGCAGTCCTAGCGGAATAAGACCCACCGGGGAGCTGTTTTTT. Its protein is CASSPSGIRPTGELFF.

The rearrangement uses TRBV19 and TRBJ1-3; tentative D call: TRBD1 (6 bases). The V end was cut by 9 bases, the J end by 4 bases, with 10 bases between. The CDR3 has 12 residues. CDR1 and CDR2 (germline): LNHDA, SQIVND (reference sequence). The CDR3 nucleotides read TGTGCCAGCCTGGACAGAGGAAACACCATATATTTT. It encodes CASLDRGNTIYF.

This clonotype was seen ten or more times. As DNA, the CDR3 is TGTGCCAGCAGTCGACGACAGGGGGCTTTTAGCAATCAGCCCCAGCATTTT. Amino acid sequence: CASSRRQGAFSNQPQHF. The J gene is TRBJ1-5, the V gene TRBV6-2 or TRBV6-3; 10 positions agree with TRBD1. The CDR3 is 17 residues long. Trimming cost V 5 bases and J 0 bases; bases outside gene matches: 7. The germline V gene encodes CDR1 MNHEY and CDR2 SVGEGT.

Note on this clonotype: Possible read error: a much larger clone is one base away. The rearrangement links TRBV7-8 to TRBJ2-3; D gene ambiguous. The CDR3 loop spans 13 amino acids. Germline CDR1 and CDR2: SGHVS and FQNEAQ. V lost 1 base and J lost 8, with 10 bases in between. This chain's CDR3 is CASSLGITGTQYF. The CDR3 DNA reads TGTGCCAGCAGCTTAGGTATCACGGGTACGCAGTATTTT.

Concerning this clonotype itself: Given a much more abundant clone one base away, this may be a read error. V is TRBV2 and J is TRBJ2-7; tentatively, D is TRBD1 or TRBD2 (5 bases each). The germline CDR1 and CDR2 sequences are SNHLY and FYNNEI. The CDR3 extends over 12 amino acids. The CDR3 loop is CTTAGAYYEQYF. The CDR3 DNA follows: TGTACCACCGCCGGGGCCTACTACGAGCAGTACTTC.

Many counts were recorded for this clonotype. This chain connects TRBV20-1 to TRBJ1-5; TRBD1 might be the D (5 bases). This CDR3 spans 12 amino acids. The germline CDR1 and CDR2 sequences are DFQATT and SNEGSKA (reference sequence). The V gene lost 5 bases and the J gene lost 9 bases, with 14 bases spanning the gap. Written as DNA, the CDR3 is TGCAGTGCTCTCCAACCAGGGCTGCCCCAGCATTTT. It is translated as CSALQPGLPQHF.

The chain couples TRBV6-5 to TRBJ2-1; D not certain. CDR1 and CDR2 (germline): MNHEY, SVGAGI. The CDR3 runs to 15 residues. Deletions cut 4 bases from V and 0 bases from J, with 10 bases between. CDR3 coding DNA: TGTGCCAGCAGTTCTTTGCCTGTCTCCTACAATGAGCAGTTCTTC. This gives the protein CASSSLPVSYNEQFF.

This clonotype turned up a few times. Mismatch with germline at one junction end may stem from a read error. The chain combines TRBV20-1 with TRBJ2-7, with D perhaps matching TRBD2 (6 bases). Germline V gene data show CDR1 as DFQATT and CDR2 as SNEGSKA (reference sequence). The CDR3 is 13 residues long. The CDR3 protein is CSARTDYSYEQHF. CDR3 nucleotides: TGCAGTGCTAGAACGGACTACTCCTACGAGCAGCACTTC.

This chain uses TRBV30 with TRBJ2-1; TRBD2 agrees at 8 bases. Germline CDR1 and CDR2: GTSNPN and SVGIG (reference sequence). This CDR3 has 16 residues. V lost 6 bases to trimming and J lost 1 base; unmatched junction nucleotides: 11. CDR3 bases: TGTGCCTGCATCATCGCCGGCGGGGGGTCCTACAATGAGCAGTTCTTC. Protein: CACIIAGGGSYNEQFF.

The table lists this clonotype with many counts. V usage is TRBV7-8 and J usage is TRBJ2-7, with D perhaps matching TRBD1 or TRBD2 (6 bases each). Germline assignment: CDR1 SGHVS and CDR2 FQNEAQ. V was cut by 3 bases and J by 7 bases, with 34 bases left in between. This CDR3 region has 20 residues. The CDR3 protein is CASSFNLLGGRSRATGEQYF. In nucleotides, the CDR3 is TGTGCCAGCAGCTTCAATCTTTTGGGGGGCCGCTCTCGGGCTACCGGTGAGCAGTACTTC. The full variable domain, its missing parts supplied by reference TRBV7-8 and TRBJ2-7, is GAGVSQSPRYKVAKRGQDVALRCDPISGHVSLFWYQQALGQGPEFLTYFQNEAQLDKSGLPSDRFFAERPEGSVSTLKIQRTQQEDSAVYLCASSFNLLGGRSRATGEQYFGPGTRLTVT.

In its sample, this clonotype was seen once. A much larger clonotype is one base distant, so this may be a read error. The gene calls are TRBV20-1 and TRBJ2-1, with 9 bases that match TRBD2. CDR1 and CDR2 (germline): DFQATT, SNEGSKA (reference sequence). The CDR3 contains 14 residues. The CDR3: CSARDASGVNERFF. The DNA for the CDR3 is TGCAGTGCTAGAGATGCTAGCGGGGTCAATGAGCGGTTCTTC.

This clonotype was counted only a few times. The J gene is TRBJ2-7, the V gene TRBV27; no clear D. The CDR3 runs to 13 residues. Per germline, CDR1 MNHEY and CDR2 SMNVEV (reference sequence). V shed 0 bases and J shed 3 bases, with 6 bases lying between them. CDR3 protein: CASSLSGNYEQYF. As DNA, the CDR3 is TGTGCCAGCAGTTTATCCGGAAACTACGAGCAGTACTTC.

The chain links TRBV28 to TRBJ1-5; TRBD1 agrees at 9 bases. The CDR3 has 14 residues. From germline, CDR1 is MDHEN and CDR2 SYDVKM. J gave up 3 bases and V 10 bases, and 7 bases lay outside the gene matches. This CDR3 is CATKQGANNQPQHF. The CDR3 DNA reads TGTGCCACCAAACAGGGGGCTAACAATCAGCCCCAGCATTTT.

This clonotype appeared many times. The rearrangement uses TRBV10-1 and TRBJ2-3, with D perhaps TRBD2 (6 bases). V gave up 2 bases and J gave up 4 bases, with 16 bases separating them. The CDR3 runs to 16 residues. Germline V CDR1 and CDR2: WNHNN, SYGVQD (reference sequence). For the CDR3, the DNA is TGCGCCAGCAGTGAGATCGCTAGCGAGGTTCCAGATACGCAGTATTTT. Its protein product is CASSEIASEVPDTQYF.

V gene TRBV24-1 combines with J gene TRBJ2-5, with 8 bases that match TRBD1. This CDR3 contains 16 residues. CDR1 is KGHDR and CDR2 is SFDVKD in the germline V gene. Trimming at V came to 3 bases and at J to 2 bases, leaving 7 bases not matched to a gene. CDR3 sequence: CATSDIRDRTQETQYF. CDR3 coding DNA: TGTGCCACCAGTGATATCCGGGACAGGACTCAAGAGACCCAGTACTTC.

The table lists this clonotype with many counts. The J gene is TRBJ2-1, the V gene TRBV20-1, with 13 bases aligning to TRBD2. The length of the CDR3 is 18 residues. Germline-derived CDR1 and CDR2 are DFQATT and SNEGSKA (reference sequence). V trimming: 2 bases; J trimming: 0 bases; junction bases outside the gene matches: 7. CDR3 loop: CSARLGTSGTFSYNEQFF. The CDR3 DNA is TGCAGTGCTAGATTGGGGACTAGCGGGACCTTCTCCTACAATGAGCAGTTCTTC.

This clonotype was seen only once. This chain links TRBV12-3 or TRBV12-4 with TRBJ1-3; D is uncertain. The CDR3 runs 15 residues. V lost 9 bases to trimming and J lost 1 base, with 16 bases between them. CDR3 protein: CASSHPRESGNTIYF. CDR3 DNA sequence: TGTGCCAGTTCTCACCCTCGGGAGTCTGGAAACACCATATATTTT.